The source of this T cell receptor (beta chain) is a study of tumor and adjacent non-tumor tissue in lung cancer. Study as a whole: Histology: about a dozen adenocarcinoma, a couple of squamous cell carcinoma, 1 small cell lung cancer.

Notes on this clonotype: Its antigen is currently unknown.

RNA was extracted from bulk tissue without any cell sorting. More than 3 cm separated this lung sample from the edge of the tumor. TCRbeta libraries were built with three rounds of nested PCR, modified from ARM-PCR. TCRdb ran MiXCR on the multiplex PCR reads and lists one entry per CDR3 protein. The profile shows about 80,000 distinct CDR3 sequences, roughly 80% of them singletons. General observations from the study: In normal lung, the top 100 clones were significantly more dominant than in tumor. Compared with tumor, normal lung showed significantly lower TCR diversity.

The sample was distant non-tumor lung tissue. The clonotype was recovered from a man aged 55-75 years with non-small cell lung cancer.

In DNA form, the CDR3 reads TGTGTTAGCAGAGCAGGCACAGATACGCAGTATTTT. Protein product: CVSRAGTDTQYF. The chain couples TRBV6-5 to TRBJ2-3; D is undetermined. The CDR3 spans 12 residues. CDR1 is MNHEY and CDR2 is SVGAGI in the germline V gene.